The sequence of this TCR beta chain was determined in a study of regulatory T cells in long-lasting Graves disease. After removal of 5 bases from V and 4 bases from J, the junction contained 3 bases not matched to a gene. The CDR3 runs 13 residues. Germline V gene sequence: CDR1 SEHNR, CDR2 FQNEAQ (reference sequence). Libraries of TCR beta came from iRepertoire HTBI primers plus Arm-PCR of CDR3 regions. TCRdb analysed the multiplex PCR reads with MiXCR anew, one entry per CDR3 protein. The sample records fewer than 450,000 distinct CDR3 sequences, 23% being singletons. Regarding time point: persistent/refractory GD, antithyroid drugs over 5 years with positive TRAb. Scientists built the TCR library using RNA that was extracted from PBMCs. American Thyroid Association guidelines defined Graves' disease diagnosis.

V usage is TRBV7-9 and J usage is TRBJ1-2; 8 positions agree with TRBD1. Sequencing was performed on peripheral blood mononuclear cells (PBMCs), taken when the disease was refractory, from a patient treated with antithyroid drugs. The sequence was obtained from a female donor with Graves disease. The CDR3 here is CASSQGQAYGYTF. Here the CDR3 DNA reads TGTGCCAGCAGCCAGGGACAGGCCTATGGCTACACCTTC.